This is a list of T cell receptor beta chains from one sample in a study of T-cell reconstitution after alpha-beta-depleted transplantation in children. TCRdb redid the calling of the PCR reads with MiXCR, one entry per CDR3 protein. This table has 250,000 to 400,000 distinct CDR3 sequences, 23% appearing once. The sample in question was PBMCs, mostly from graft donor cells, obtained 180 days after TCRalphabeta/CD19-depleted stem cell transplant. The receptors come from a male patient younger than 18 who had a stem cell transplant for acute lymphoblastic leukemia, so the T cells may come from the graft donor. CDR3s include the opening cysteine and the closing phenylalanine or tryptophan. The order of the fields is D gene, clone size, V gene, J gene, CDR3 DNA, CDR3 protein. The D gene is left open where the match is weak. Size values are once, few and many counts, or a class for expanded clones, and some rows have none.

-	-	TRBV20-1	TRBJ2-5	TGCAGTGCTAACCCGGACCTTGTCCAAGAGACCCAGTACTTC	CSANPDLVQETQYF
-	-	TRBV5-1	TRBJ2-3	TGCGCCAGCAGCTTGGTTCGGCCATCAGATACGCAGTATTTT	CASSLVRPSDTQYF
-	-	TRBV24-1	TRBJ2-5	TGTGCCACCAGTGATTGGGCTTCCGGTCGGGAGACCCAGTACTTC	CATSDWASGRETQYF
-	-	TRBV7-3	TRBJ2-2	TGTGCCAGCAGCTTAATGTTGGGGGCCACCAAGACCGGGGAGCTGTTTTTT	CASSLMLGATKTGELFF
-	few	TRBV7-9	TRBJ2-5	TGTGCCAGCAGCGCCGGAGAGGCGGGACCTCCGGAGACCCAGTACTTC	CASSAGEAGPPETQYF
TRBD2	-	TRBV4-2	TRBJ2-1	TGTGCCAGCAGCCTAAACGGAATAGCGGGCTACAATGAGCAGTTCTTC	CASSLNGIAGYNEQFF
-	few	TRBV4-1	TRBJ1-5	TGCGCCAGCAGCCAGTGGGATGGCAATCAGCCCCAGCATTTT	CASSQWDGNQPQHF
-	-	TRBV5-6	TRBJ1-2	TGTGCCAGCAGCTTCCGTTCTCAGGGCTACACCTTC	CASSFRSQGYTF
TRBD1	-	TRBV4-2	TRBJ2-7	TGTGCCAGCAGCCAACCGGGACAGTCAGCCTACGAGCAGTACTTC	CASSQPGQSAYEQYF
TRBD1	-	TRBV29-1	TRBJ2-5	TGCAGCGTCCGACAGGGGCCGACCAAAAAAGAGACCCAGTACTTC	CSVRQGPTKKETQYF
TRBD2	-	TRBV5-1	TRBJ2-1	TGCGCCAGCAGCACCCTTAGCGGGAGCTCCTACAATGAGCAGTTCTTC	CASSTLSGSSYNEQFF
TRBD2	few	TRBV28	TRBJ2-7	TGTGCCAGCAGTTTATCTCAACTAGCGGGGGACGAGCAGTACTTC	CASSLSQLAGDEQYF
TRBD2	few	TRBV5-1	TRBJ2-7	TGCGCCAGCAGCTTGGCCAGGGAGGGGTACGAGCAGTACTTC	CASSLAREGYEQYF
-	-	TRBV12-3/TRBV12-4	TRBJ1-6	TGTGCCAGCAGCCACTATTCACCCCTCCACTTT	CASSHYSPLHF
TRBD1	few	TRBV5-1	TRBJ2-7	TGCGCCAGCAGCAACTATAGCAGGGGGAGCGTCTACGAGCAGTACTTC	CASSNYSRGSVYEQYF
TRBD1	-	TRBV5-1	TRBJ2-7	TGCGCCAGCAGCTTGGAAGGGACAGGTGGGACCTACGAGCAGTACTTC	CASSLEGTGGTYEQYF
TRBD1	-	TRBV11-2	TRBJ1-2	TGTGCCAGCAGCCGGACAGGGGCCTCAGCGGACTATGGCTACACCTTC	CASSRTGASADYGYTF
TRBD2	few	TRBV4-1	TRBJ2-2	TGCGCCAGCAGCCAAGGACTAGCGGGAGGGTTGACCGGGGAGCTGTTTTTT	CASSQGLAGGLTGELFF